This entry lists 27 T cell receptor beta chains sequenced from one sample in a study of tumor and adjacent non-tumor tissue in lung cancer. RNA was extracted from bulk tissue without any cell sorting. This non-tumor lung sample came from over 3 cm beyond the tumor edge. A modified ARM-PCR protocol with three rounds of nested PCR amplified TCRbeta. Each CDR3 protein is one row after TCRdb ran MiXCR on the multiplex PCR reads. This repertoire shows about 90,000 distinct CDR3 sequences, about 77% found once; its top ten account for 21%. The source material was distant non-tumor lung tissue. Receptors originate from a woman aged 45-59 years with non-small cell lung cancer.

A word on this clonotype: One end of the junction fails to match germline, which may point to a read error. The V and J genes are TRBV11-1 and TRBJ2-2, with D perhaps TRBD2 (5 bases). The CDR3 spans 14 residues. CDR1 and CDR2 from the germline V gene are SGHAT and FQDESV (reference sequence). The CDR3 region is CASSYTSSTGELLF. CDR3 nucleotides: TGTGCCAGCAGCTATACTAGTAGCACCGGTGAGCTGTTGTTT.

Comment on this clonotype: The junction differs from germline at one of its ends, possibly a read error. This rearrangement joins TRBV28 to TRBJ2-7; the match to TRBD2 covers 11 bases. Looked up from germline, CDR1 is MDHEN and CDR2 is SYDVKM. This CDR3 comprises 16 residues. CDR3 bases: TGTGCCAGCAGTTTCTTGGGACTAGCGGTCCCCTACGAGGAGTACTTC. Translated, it gives CASSFLGLAVPYEEYF.

As for this clonotype: The conserved final phenylalanine or tryptophan is absent from the CDR3, which likely points to a read error. The CDR3 loop is CASSFLAGGSNEQFS. The CDR3 region has the DNA TGTGCCAGCAGCTTCCTAGCGGGAGGGTCCAATGAGCAGTTCTCC. The V gene is TRBV7-8, the J gene TRBJ2-1, with 12 bases lining up with TRBD2. The CDR3 length is 15 residues. J was trimmed by 6 bases and V by 3 bases; bases with no gene match: 3. Looked up from germline, CDR1 is SGHVS and CDR2 is FQNEAQ.

With respect to this clonotype: The junction does not match germline at one end; this may be a read error. The chain has TRBV7-8 and TRBJ2-1; the D gene is possibly TRBD2 (5 bases). This CDR3 has 15 residues. Per germline, CDR1 SGHVS and CDR2 FQNEAQ. The CDR3 bases are TGTACCAGCAGCTTTAGCGTGAGGTCCTACAATGAGCAGTTCTTC. Translating gives CTSSFSVRSYNEQFF.

About this clonotype: Mismatch with germline at one junction end may stem from a read error. V usage is TRBV29-1 and J usage is TRBJ1-4; D is perhaps TRBD1 (5 bases). Per germline, CDR1 SQVTM and CDR2 ANQGSEA. There are 12 residues in the CDR3. The CDR3 is CSVGRPGEKMSF. CDR3 in DNA: TGCAGCGTTGGTCGCCCGGGGGAAAAAATGTCTTTT.

Remarks on this clonotype: Relative to the germline gene, one junction end is altered; a read error may explain this. The genes are TRBV29-1 and TRBJ2-2; D perhaps matches TRBD1 (6 bases). Germline CDR1 and CDR2: SQVTM and ANQGSEA. The CDR3 length is 14 residues. The DNA for the CDR3 is TGCTGCGTTGAGGGGGTGGCCCGCACCGGGAAGCTGTTTTTT. Encoded protein: CCVEGVARTGKLFF.

As to this clonotype: This may come from a read error, since a much larger clone is one base off. The CDR3 is CASRRYNEHFF. The CDR3 DNA reads as TGTGCCAGCAGGCGATACAATGAGCATTTCTTC. The chain links TRBV28 to TRBJ2-1; D unresolved. Looked up from germline, CDR1 is MDHEN and CDR2 is SYDVKM. The CDR3 spans 11 residues. Based on the CDR3 plus reference TRBV28 and TRBJ2-1, the full variable domain is DVKVTQSSRYLVKRTGEKVFLECVQDMDHENMFWYRQDPGLGLRLIYFSYDVKMKEKGDIPEGYSVSREKKERFSLILESASTNQTSMYLCASRRYNEHFFGPGTRLTVL.

This clonotype was seen just once. A much larger clone lies one base from this, so it may be a read error. The chain is built from TRBV24-1 and TRBJ2-2; maybe TRBD2 (5 bases). CDR1 KGHDR and CDR2 SFDVKD come from the germline V gene. The CDR3 has 17 residues. The CDR3 DNA sequence: TGTGCCACCAGTGATTTGCCGATCGGTCCGAACACCGGGGAGCTGTCTTTT. Translating it yields CATSDLPIGPNTGELSF.

This chain uses TRBV6-2 or TRBV6-3 with TRBJ2-2; no reliable D call. The CDR3 runs to 14 residues. V gave up 6 bases and J gave up 3 bases, with 11 bases separating them. CDR1 and CDR2 from the germline V gene are MNHEY and SVGEGT. The CDR3, as DNA: TGTGCCAGCAGGGCCCTATCCTACACCGGGGAGCTGTTTTTT. Translation gives CASRALSYTGELFF.

Only one count was recorded for this clonotype. A junction end diverges from the germline sequence, so it may reflect a read error. The CDR3 DNA follows: TGCAGTGTTGGTCCCACAGAGATCACTGAAGCTTTCTTT. Its translation: CSVGPTEITEAFF. V gene TRBV29-1 combines with J gene TRBJ1-1; no clear D. The CDR3 consists of 13 residues. CDR1 is SQVTM, CDR2 ANQGSEA, per germline. The variable domain in full, completed from reference TRBV29-1 and TRBJ1-1, reads SAVISQKPSRDICQRGTSLTIQCQVDSQVTMMFWYRQQPGQSLTLIATANQGSEATYESGFVIDKFPISRPNLTFSTLTVSNMSPEDSSIYLCSVGPTEITEAFFGQGTRLTVV.

Note on this clonotype: A clone one base away is much larger, so this may be a read error. The chain is built from TRBV29-1 and TRBJ2-5; tentatively, D is TRBD1 or TRBD2 (5 bases each). Germline CDR1 SQVTM, CDR2 ANQGSEA. The CDR3 contains 14 residues. The V and J ends lost 0 bases and 5 bases respectively, with 13 bases between them. This CDR3 is CSVEDVAEGETQYF. In nucleotides, the CDR3 is TGCAGCGTTGAAGATGTGGCTGAGGGGGAGACCCAGTACTTC.

This clonotype was seen once. Lacking the conserved final phenylalanine or tryptophan, this CDR3 likely reflects a read error. V and J are TRBV4-1 and TRBJ2-1, with D possibly TRBD2 on 6 matching bases. This CDR3 comprises 15 residues. Germline V gene sequence: CDR1 MGHRA, CDR2 YSYEKL. Trimming stripped 2 bases from V and 9 bases from J, with 17 bases between. The CDR3: CASSQPTNGGAEQFY. The CDR3, as DNA: TGCGCCAGCAGCCAACCCACTAACGGAGGGGCTGAGCAGTTCTAC.

V gene TRBV11-2 combines with J gene TRBJ1-1; no clear D gene. Trimming cost V 0 bases and J 0 bases, with 8 bases left between them. The CDR3 runs to 15 residues. The germline V gene encodes CDR1 SGHAT and CDR2 FQNNGV. The CDR3: CASSLELEVNTEAFF. For the CDR3, the DNA is TGTGCCAGCAGCTTAGAGCTGGAGGTGAACACTGAAGCTTTCTTT.

On this clonotype itself: At one end, the junction sequence differs from germline, possibly due to a read error. The chain has TRBV6-1 and TRBJ2-5; possibly TRBD2 for D (5 bases). The CDR3 length is 12 residues. Germline V lookup: CDR1 MNHNS, CDR2 SASEGT. CDR3 sequence reads: CVSGHIQETQYF. The CDR3 bases are TGTGTCAGCGGTCATATACAAGAGACCCAGTACTTC.

The chain joins TRBV6-6 to TRBJ1-1, with D uncertain. Trimming removed 10 bases from V and 4 bases from J, with 19 bases in between. CDR3 length: 14 residues. Germline V gene sequence: CDR1 MNHNY, CDR2 SVGAGI (reference sequence). The CDR3 here is CANSPGSRGTEAFF. The CDR3 DNA reads as TGTGCCAACAGCCCGGGCTCCCGAGGCACTGAAGCTTTCTTT.

The rearrangement links TRBV6-5 to TRBJ2-7; D gene ambiguous. The length of the CDR3 is 14 residues. V gave up 3 bases and J gave up 5 bases, with 14 bases separating them. Germline V CDR1 and CDR2: MNHEY, SVGAGI. CDR3 in amino acids: CASSYDMVDHEQYF. The CDR3 DNA sequence: TGTGCCAGCAGTTATGACATGGTGGACCACGAGCAGTACTTC.

The J gene is TRBJ2-7, the V gene TRBV20-1; D possibly corresponds to TRBD2 (6 bases). This CDR3 is built from 13 residues. V was shortened by 6 bases and J by 2 bases, with 14 bases between the two germline ends. Germline V gene data show CDR1 as DFQATT and CDR2 as SNEGSKA (reference sequence). Here the CDR3 reads CSAPLARAYEQYF. The DNA for the CDR3 is TGCAGTGCCCCACTAGCCCGCGCCTACGAGCAGTACTTC.

This clonotype was detected many times. The chain employs TRBV12-3 or TRBV12-4 and TRBJ2-5; tentatively, D is TRBD1 or TRBD2 (5 bases each). V shed 3 bases and J shed 5 bases, with 13 bases lying between them. The CDR3 length is 14 residues. CDR3 DNA sequence: TGTGCCAGCAGTTTGTTTCAAGAGGGGGAGACCCAGTACTTC. Its translation: CASSLFQEGETQYF.

Of note for this clonotype: Relative to the germline gene, one junction end is altered; a read error may explain this. The V gene is TRBV12-3 or TRBV12-4, the J gene TRBJ2-2; 7 bases match TRBD1. The length of the CDR3 is 16 residues. CDR3: CASCLGTETNTGELLF. CDR3 DNA sequence: TGTGCCAGCTGTTTAGGGACAGAGACAAACACCGGGGAGCTGTTATTT.

A word on this clonotype: One end of the junction varies from germline; a read error may be responsible. The chain combines TRBV6-5 with TRBJ2-6, with D tentatively TRBD2 (6 bases). This CDR3 spans 19 amino acids. Germline V gene data show CDR1 as MNHEY and CDR2 as SVGAGI. In nucleotides, the CDR3 is TGTGCTAGCAGTTTCTTCTCCGGACGGGGGAGCTCTGGGACCAACGTCCTGACTTTC. Translated, it gives CASSFFSGRGSSGTNVLTF.

Concerning this clonotype itself: Since a much larger clone is just one base distant, this may be a read error. This chain connects TRBV6-2 or TRBV6-3 to TRBJ2-3; 7 bases match TRBD2. Germline trimming cut 2 bases from V and 2 bases from J; bases unmatched to any gene: 13. CDR1 is MNHEY, CDR2 SVGEGT, per germline. The CDR3 length is 18 residues. CDR3 in DNA: TGTGCCAGCAGTTACAGGGTGCGGGAGTGGCGCCACACAGATACGCAGTATTTT. Translation: CASSYRVREWRHTDTQYF.

This clonotype was seen once. J is TRBJ2-7 and V is TRBV20-1; 10 positions match TRBD2. Per the germline V gene, CDR1 is DFQATT and CDR2 is SNEGSKA (reference sequence). There are 15 residues in the CDR3. With 3 bases clipped from V and 4 bases from J, the junction kept 9 bases outside the gene matches. The CDR3 bases are TGCAGTGCTAGGCGATCTAGCGGGAGTCCTTACGAGCAGTACTTC. Its protein is CSARRSSGSPYEQYF.

A single count supports this clonotype. The junction departs from germline at one end; a sequencing error may be responsible. The chain carries TRBV11-2 and TRBJ2-7; 7 nucleotides agree with TRBD1. This CDR3 has 14 amino acids. From germline, CDR1 is SGHAT and CDR2 FQNNGV. As DNA, the CDR3 is TGTGCCAGCAGTTTAGTTAGGGACAGTTACGGGCAGTACTTC. Residues: CASSLVRDSYGQYF.

About this clonotype itself: Since the CDR3 does not end with the conserved phenylalanine or tryptophan, this likely comes from a read error. The chain links TRBV6-1 to TRBJ1-5; D might be TRBD1 (5 bases). The CDR3 contains 15 residues. The V gene's germline CDR1 is MNHNS and CDR2 SASEGT. For the CDR3, the DNA is TGTGCCAGCAGTGGGGACGGTGGTTTTGATCAGCCTCAGCATTAT. It codes for CASSGDGGFDQPQHY.

On this clonotype itself: Germline is not matched at one junction end, which may reflect a read error. J is TRBJ1-1 and V is TRBV18, with D possibly being TRBD1 (6 bases). CDR1 and CDR2 from the germline V gene are KGHSH and LQKENI. This CDR3 is built from 17 residues. CDR3 sequence reads: CASSPEPYGGLNTEAFF. CDR3 nucleotide sequence: TGTGCCAGTTCACCTGAGCCCTACGGGGGCTTGAACACTGAAGCTTTCTTT.

In the case of this clonotype: The CDR3 end shows no conserved phenylalanine or tryptophan, and so a read error is likely. This chain uses TRBV6-1 with TRBJ2-4; D not resolved. Looked up from germline, CDR1 is MNHNS and CDR2 is SASEGT. The CDR3 covers 10 residues. Trimming removed 3 bases at V and 8 bases at J, with 2 bases between. Here the CDR3 reads CASSDDIQYS. CDR3 DNA sequence: TGTGCCAGCAGTGATGACATTCAGTACTCC.

This clonotype was observed at least ten times. The V call is TRBV20-1, the J call TRBJ2-7; a possible D gene is TRBD1 (6 bases). Germline V gives CDR1 DFQATT, CDR2 SNEGSKA (reference sequence). The CDR3 has 16 residues. V shed 0 bases and J shed 9 bases, with 24 bases lying between them. CDR3 sequence: CSARDPSGHLQSGQYF. The CDR3 DNA reads TGCAGTGCTAGAGATCCCTCGGGACACCTCCAAAGCGGGCAGTACTTC.